The entry that follows covers one T cell receptor (beta chain) sequence. The target of this receptor is not known. Base qualities are not recorded, but no much larger clone differs from it by a single base. The data are from a study of response to subunit inactivated influenza vaccine (dated by TCRdb to between 2018 and 2020). For the study in its entirety: To follow how T cells responded to a trivalent subunit inactivated influenza vaccine, the researchers relied on deep quantitative profiling of the T cell receptor repertoire. General findings and caveats noted by the study authors: According to the authors, only a limited number of new T cells may be recruited by each seasonal influenza vaccination.

The library was made by RT-PCR. Instrument used: Illumina HiSeq 2500. The public reads were reprocessed in TCRdb via fastp at Q25 and MiXCR, keeping in-frame beta chains. Every entry covers one CDR3 protein and lists the most common genes and DNA from its rows. Recorded for this sample are around 570,000 distinct CDR3 sequences; about 11% of them occurred a single time. The top ten clonotypes cover about 11% of the sample. V is clipped by 1 base and J by 9 bases, and the sequence between their germline boundaries is 13 bases long. CDR1 and CDR2, per the germline V gene, are KGHSH and LQKENI. The CDR3 goes from the cysteine to the phenylalanine over 13 residues. Only CDR3 DNA is held: 39 bases, read in frame from base 1. The data also belong to a second study, concerning T cells expressing NK-cell markers. The second paper states: The TCR beta cDNA libraries were made using 5'RACE template switching, a step that added both a universal primer site and unique molecular identifiers. Three sorted T-cell subsets (CD3+CD56+NKG2C+, CD3+CD56+NKG2C- and CD3+CD56-NKG2C+) from several donors had their TCR beta-chain repertoires profiled. Seven of the eight sequenced donors were HCMV-seropositive and one was HCMV-seronegative. In several experiments an anti-gammadeltaTCR antibody was added to restrict sorting to alphabetaTCR-expressing T cells. For over five donors, the dominant CD3+CD56+NKG2C+ clonotypes were among the top 10 CD8+ clonotypes and accounted for roughly 1.0-7.5% of CD8+ T cells. Those dominant clonotypes were again the most abundant among CD3+CD56-NKG2C+ cells in a handful of donors, at roughly 28.3-65%. Whether the expanded NKG2C-expressing T cell clones were specific for HCMV antigens remained unclear. All eight donors whose samples were sequenced were randomly selected healthy volunteers, three of them men and five women. A commercial ELISA kit detecting HCMV-specific IgG in serum was used to determine HCMV serostatus. Ficoll density gradient centrifugation was used to isolate peripheral blood mononuclear cells from blood. For five or six donors, unsorted PBMC were also used to sequence bulk peripheral blood T-cell repertoires. Synthesis of cDNA was primed from the TCR beta constant segment and was followed by two consecutive PCR amplification steps. Sequencing of the libraries produced 2 x 150 bp reads on Illumina HiSeq 2000/2500, MiSeq or NextSeq. MIGEC handled demultiplexing of the reads and grouping by UMI, while MiTCR was used to assemble and quantify clonotypes. Only TCR cDNA sequences supported by at least two reads were kept to exclude erroneous sequences. The tcR package was used for downstream repertoire analysis, with clonotypes matched between fractions based on CDR3 nucleotide sequence plus V segment. VDJmatch was used to annotate antigen specificity against VDJdb, with one amino acid substitution allowed in CDR3.

The source of this sequence is a man in his fifties or sixties who received an inactivated influenza vaccine. Donor details come from another sample of the same person, matched by shared clones. The chain couples TRBV18 to TRBJ2-7; 5 matching bases give a weak D call of TRBD2. This material consisted of PBMCs from blood, taken on the day of vaccination. The CDR3 is CASSPLPAGGQYF. The sequenced DNA is TGTGCCAGCTCACCACTACCAGCCGGAGGGCAGTACTTC.